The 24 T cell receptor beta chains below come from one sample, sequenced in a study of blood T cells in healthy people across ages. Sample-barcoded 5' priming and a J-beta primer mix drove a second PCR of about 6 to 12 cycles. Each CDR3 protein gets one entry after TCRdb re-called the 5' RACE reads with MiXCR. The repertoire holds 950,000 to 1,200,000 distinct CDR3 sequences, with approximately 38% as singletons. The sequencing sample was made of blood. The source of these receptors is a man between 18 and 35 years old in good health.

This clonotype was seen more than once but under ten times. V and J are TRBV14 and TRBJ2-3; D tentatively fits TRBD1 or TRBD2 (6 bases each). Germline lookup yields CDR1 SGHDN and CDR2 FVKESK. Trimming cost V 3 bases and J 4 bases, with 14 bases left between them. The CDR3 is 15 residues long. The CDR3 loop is CASSHATGGADTQYF. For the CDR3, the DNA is TGTGCCAGCAGCCATGCTACCGGGGGCGCAGATACGCAGTATTTT.

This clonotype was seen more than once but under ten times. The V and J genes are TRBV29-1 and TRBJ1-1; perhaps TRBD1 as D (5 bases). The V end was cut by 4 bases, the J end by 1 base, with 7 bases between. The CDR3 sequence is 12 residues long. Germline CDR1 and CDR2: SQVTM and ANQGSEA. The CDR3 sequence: CSVAGQNTEAFF. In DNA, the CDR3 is TGCAGCGTTGCAGGACAGAACACTGAAGCTTTCTTT.

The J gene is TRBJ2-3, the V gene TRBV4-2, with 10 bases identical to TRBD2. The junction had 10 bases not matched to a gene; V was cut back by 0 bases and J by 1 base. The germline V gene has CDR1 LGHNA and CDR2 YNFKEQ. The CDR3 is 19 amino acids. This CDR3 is CASSQDNLRTSGRTDTQYF. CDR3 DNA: TGTGCCAGCAGCCAAGATAACTTAAGGACTAGCGGTCGCACAGATACGCAGTATTTT.

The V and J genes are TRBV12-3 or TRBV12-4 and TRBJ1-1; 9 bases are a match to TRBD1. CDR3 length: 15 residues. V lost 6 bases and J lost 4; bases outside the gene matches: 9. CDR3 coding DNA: TGTGCCAGCAGGGTACAGGGGGCTAAGGGCACTGAAGCTTTCTTT. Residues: CASRVQGAKGTEAFF.

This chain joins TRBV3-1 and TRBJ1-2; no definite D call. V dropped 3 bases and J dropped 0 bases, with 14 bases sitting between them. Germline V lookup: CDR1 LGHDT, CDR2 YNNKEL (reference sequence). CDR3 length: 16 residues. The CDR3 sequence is CASSHPGARANYGYTF. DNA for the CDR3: TGTGCCAGCAGCCACCCAGGAGCCCGAGCTAACTATGGCTACACCTTC.

The CDR3 protein is CASSLDQGPYEQYF. CDR3 coding DNA: TGTGCCAGCAGCTTAGACCAGGGACCCTACGAGCAGTACTTC. The chain combines TRBV7-3 with TRBJ2-5; D possibly uses TRBD1 or TRBD2 (5 bases each). TRBJ2-7 matches the DNA end more closely, so the J call is doubtful. The CDR3 has 14 amino acids. The germline gives CDR1 SGHTA, CDR2 FQGTGA.

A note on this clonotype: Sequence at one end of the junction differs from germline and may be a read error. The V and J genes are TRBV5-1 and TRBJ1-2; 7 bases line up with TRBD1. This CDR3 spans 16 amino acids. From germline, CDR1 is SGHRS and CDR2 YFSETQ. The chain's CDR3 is CTSSLVGNRDSLSYTF. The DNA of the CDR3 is TGCACCAGCAGCTTGGTGGGGAACCGGGACAGCTTATCCTACACCTTC.

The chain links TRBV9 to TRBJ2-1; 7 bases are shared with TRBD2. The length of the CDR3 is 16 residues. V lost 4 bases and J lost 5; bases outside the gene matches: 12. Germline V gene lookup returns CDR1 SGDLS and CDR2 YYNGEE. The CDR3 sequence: CASSFVTAGVNNEQFF. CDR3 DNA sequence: TGTGCCAGCAGCTTCGTGACGGCGGGGGTAAACAATGAGCAGTTCTTC.

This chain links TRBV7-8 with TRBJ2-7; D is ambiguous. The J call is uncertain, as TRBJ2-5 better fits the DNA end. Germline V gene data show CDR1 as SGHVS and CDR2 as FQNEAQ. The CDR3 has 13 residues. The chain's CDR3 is CASSLQGYGTQYF. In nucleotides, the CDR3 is TGTGCCAGCAGCTTACAAGGGTACGGGACCCAGTACTTC.

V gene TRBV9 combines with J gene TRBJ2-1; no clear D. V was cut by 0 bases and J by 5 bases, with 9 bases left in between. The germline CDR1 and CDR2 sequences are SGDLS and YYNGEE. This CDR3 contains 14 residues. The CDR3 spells CASSVEVWDNEQFF. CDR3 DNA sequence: TGTGCCAGCAGCGTAGAGGTCTGGGACAATGAGCAGTTCTTC.

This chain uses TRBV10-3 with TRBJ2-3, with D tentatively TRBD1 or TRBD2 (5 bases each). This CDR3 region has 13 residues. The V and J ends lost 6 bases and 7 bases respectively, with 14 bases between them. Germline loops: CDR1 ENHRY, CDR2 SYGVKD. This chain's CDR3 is CAISKDWGNTQYF. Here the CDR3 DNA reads TGTGCCATCAGCAAGGACTGGGGGAATACGCAGTATTTT.

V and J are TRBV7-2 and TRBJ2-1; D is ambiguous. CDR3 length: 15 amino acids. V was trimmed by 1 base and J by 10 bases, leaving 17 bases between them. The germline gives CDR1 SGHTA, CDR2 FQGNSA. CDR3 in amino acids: CASSLEVGGRSEQFF. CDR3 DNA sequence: TGTGCCAGCAGCTTAGAGGTAGGCGGACGGTCGGAGCAGTTCTTC.

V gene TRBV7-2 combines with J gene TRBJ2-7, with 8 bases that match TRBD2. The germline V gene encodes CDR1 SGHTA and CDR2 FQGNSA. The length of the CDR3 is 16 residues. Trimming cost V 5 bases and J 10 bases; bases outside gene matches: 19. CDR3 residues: CASSQSGGLGRTAQYF. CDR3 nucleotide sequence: TGTGCCAGCAGCCAAAGCGGGGGCCTGGGGAGAACGGCCCAGTACTTC.

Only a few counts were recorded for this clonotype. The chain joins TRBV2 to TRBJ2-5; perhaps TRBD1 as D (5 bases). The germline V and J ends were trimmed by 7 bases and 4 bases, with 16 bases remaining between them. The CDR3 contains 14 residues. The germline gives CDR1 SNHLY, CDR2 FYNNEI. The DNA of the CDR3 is TGTGCCAGCACCTTATTAGGGGCTCGAGAGACCCAGTACTTC. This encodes CASTLLGARETQYF.

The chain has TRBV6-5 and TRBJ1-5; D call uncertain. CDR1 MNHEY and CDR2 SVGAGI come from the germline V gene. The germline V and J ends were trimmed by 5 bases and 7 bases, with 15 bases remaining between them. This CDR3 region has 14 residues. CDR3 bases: TGTGCCAGCAGTGTCGACGGAACTGGACAGCCCCAGCATTTT. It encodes CASSVDGTGQPQHF.

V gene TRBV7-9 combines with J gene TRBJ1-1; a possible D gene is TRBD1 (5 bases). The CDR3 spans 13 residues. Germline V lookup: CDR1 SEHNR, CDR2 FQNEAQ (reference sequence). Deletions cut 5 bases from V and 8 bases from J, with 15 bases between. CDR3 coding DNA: TGTGCCAGCAGCCCCCGGGGAAGGGGCGAAGCTTTCTTT. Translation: CASSPRGRGEAFF.

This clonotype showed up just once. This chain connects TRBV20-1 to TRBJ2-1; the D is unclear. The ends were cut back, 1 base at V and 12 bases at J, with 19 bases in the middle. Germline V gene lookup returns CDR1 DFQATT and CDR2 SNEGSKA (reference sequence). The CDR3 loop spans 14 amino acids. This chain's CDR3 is CSARAAANTDTQFF. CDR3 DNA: TGCAGTGCTAGAGCCGCAGCAAACACAGATACGCAGTTCTTC.

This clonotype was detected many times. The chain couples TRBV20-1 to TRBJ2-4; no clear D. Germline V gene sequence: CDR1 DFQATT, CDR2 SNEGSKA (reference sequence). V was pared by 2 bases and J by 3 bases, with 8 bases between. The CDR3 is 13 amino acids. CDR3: CSARSGDKNIQYF. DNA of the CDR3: TGCAGTGCTAGAAGTGGGGACAAAAACATTCAGTACTTC.

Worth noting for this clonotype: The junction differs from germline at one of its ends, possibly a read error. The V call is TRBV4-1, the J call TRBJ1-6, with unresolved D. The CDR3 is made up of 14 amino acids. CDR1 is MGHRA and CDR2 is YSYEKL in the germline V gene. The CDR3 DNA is TGCGCCAGCAACCAAGATTTGGCCTTTAGGCCCCTCCACTTT. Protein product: CASNQDLAFRPLHF.

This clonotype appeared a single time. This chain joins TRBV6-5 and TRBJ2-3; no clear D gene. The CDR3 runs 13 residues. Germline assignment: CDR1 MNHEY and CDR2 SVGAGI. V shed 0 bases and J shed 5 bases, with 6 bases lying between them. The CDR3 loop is CASSYSKGDTQYF. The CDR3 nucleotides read TGTGCCAGCAGTTACTCTAAAGGAGATACGCAGTATTTT.

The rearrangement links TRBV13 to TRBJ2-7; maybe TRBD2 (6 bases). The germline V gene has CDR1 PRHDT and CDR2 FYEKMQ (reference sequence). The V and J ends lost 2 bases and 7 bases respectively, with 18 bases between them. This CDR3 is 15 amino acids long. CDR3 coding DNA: TGTGCCAGCAGCTTACGCCGGCTAGCGACGAATGAGCAGTACTTC. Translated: CASSLRRLATNEQYF. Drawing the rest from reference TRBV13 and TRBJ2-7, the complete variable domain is AAGVIQSPRHLIKEKRETATLKCYPIPRHDTVYWYQQGPGQDPQFLISFYEKMQSDKGSIPDRFSAQQFSDYHSELNMSSLELGDSALYFCASSLRRLATNEQYFGPGTRLTVT.

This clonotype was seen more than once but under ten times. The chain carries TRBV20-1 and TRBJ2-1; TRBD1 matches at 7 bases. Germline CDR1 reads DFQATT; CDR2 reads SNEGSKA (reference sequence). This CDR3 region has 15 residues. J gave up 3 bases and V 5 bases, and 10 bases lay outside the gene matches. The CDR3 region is CSAAPGTEDYNEQFF. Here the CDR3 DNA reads TGCAGTGCTGCCCCGGGGACAGAAGACTACAATGAGCAGTTCTTC.

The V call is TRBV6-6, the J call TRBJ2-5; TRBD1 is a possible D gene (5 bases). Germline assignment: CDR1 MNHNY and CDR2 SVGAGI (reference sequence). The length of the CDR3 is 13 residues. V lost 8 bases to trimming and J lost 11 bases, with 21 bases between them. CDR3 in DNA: TGTGCCAGCGGGGCATTTTTGGCCAATGAGCAGTACTTC. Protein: CASGAFLANEQYF.

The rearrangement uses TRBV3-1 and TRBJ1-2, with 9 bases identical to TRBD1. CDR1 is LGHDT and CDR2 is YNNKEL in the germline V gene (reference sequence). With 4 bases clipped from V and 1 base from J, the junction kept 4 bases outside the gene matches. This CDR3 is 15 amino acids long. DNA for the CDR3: TGTGCCAGCAGCCTCGGGACAGGGTTTAACTATGGCTACACCTTC. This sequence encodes CASSLGTGFNYGYTF.